Shown below are 27 T cell receptor beta chains from a single sample sequenced in a study of blood T cells in healthy people across ages. Sample-barcoded 5' priming and a J-beta primer mix drove a second PCR of about 6 to 11 cycles. TCRdb re-called the 5' RACE reads through MiXCR, storing one row per CDR3 protein. The repertoire consists of some 550,000 distinct CDR3 sequences, with 45% to 55% occurring once and the leading ten covering about 22%. Source material: blood. The receptors were gathered from a man aged 80 or over in good health.

The V gene is TRBV7-3, the J gene TRBJ2-3, with TRBD1 matching over 8 bases. With V trimmed by 3 bases and J by 0 bases, 8 bases remained unmatched. This CDR3 contains 17 residues. Germline V gives CDR1 SGHTA, CDR2 FQGTGA. The CDR3 DNA sequence: TGTGCCAGCAGCTTCCCCCGACAGGGGAGGAGCACAGATACGCAGTATTTT. As protein: CASSFPRQGRSTDTQYF.

The chain combines TRBV29-1 with TRBJ2-1, with 7 nucleotides matching TRBD2. Germline CDR1 is SQVTM and CDR2 is ANQGSEA. V dropped 7 bases and J dropped 8; count of bases not matched to a gene: 14. The CDR3 has 14 residues. CDR3 nucleotides: TGCAGCGGCGGGGAAGGCGGGAGAAGGGATGAGCAGTTCTTC. Amino acid sequence: CSGGEGGRRDEQFF.

The gene calls are TRBV14 and TRBJ2-1; no firm D call. Germline CDR1 and CDR2: SGHDN and FVKESK. Between the trimmed V and J ends, which lost 1 base and 3 bases, there was a span of 7 bases. The CDR3 extends over 14 amino acids. Here the CDR3 reads CASSQVNSYNEQFF. The CDR3 DNA reads TGTGCCAGCAGCCAAGTAAACAGCTACAATGAGCAGTTCTTC.

V is TRBV27 and J is TRBJ2-1; 10 bases match TRBD2. With 1 base clipped from V and 8 bases from J, the junction kept 5 bases outside the gene matches. CDR3 size: 15 residues. Germline assignment: CDR1 MNHEY and CDR2 SMNVEV (reference sequence). The CDR3 region is CASSLLAGGSDEQFF. The CDR3 coding sequence is TGTGCCAGCAGTTTATTAGCGGGGGGCTCGGATGAGCAGTTCTTC.

The V gene is TRBV20-1, the J gene TRBJ2-3, with 11 bases matching TRBD2. The trim removed 1 base at V and 2 bases at J, leaving 5 bases unmatched. Germline values: CDR1 DFQATT, CDR2 SNEGSKA (reference sequence). CDR3 length equals 16 residues. CDR3 coding DNA: TGCAGTGCTAGAGGCCTAGCGGGAGGACACACAGATACGCAGTATTTT. It yields the protein CSARGLAGGHTDTQYF.

This clonotype turned up a few times. This chain uses TRBV4-3 with TRBJ2-1; the D call may be TRBD1 or TRBD2 (5 bases each). The CDR3 is made up of 13 amino acids. The V and J ends lost 1 base and 5 bases respectively, with 6 bases between them. Per the germline V gene, CDR1 is LGHNA and CDR2 is YSLEER. CDR3 sequence: CASSQGGHNEQFF. CDR3 DNA: TGCGCCAGCAGCCAAGGGGGACACAATGAGCAGTTCTTC.

The V and J genes are TRBV10-2 and TRBJ1-1; 7 nucleotides match TRBD1. CDR1 WSHSY and CDR2 SAAADI come from the germline V gene. The J segment lost 11 bases and the V segment lost 3 bases, leaving 12 bases of the junction unmatched. This CDR3 contains 14 residues. The CDR3 DNA is TGCGCCAGCAGTGAATCGGCTGGGGGACAGCTCGCTTTCTTT. The encoded protein is CASSESAGGQLAFF.

This clonotype was found many times. The chain joins TRBV12-3 or TRBV12-4 to TRBJ2-5; D is possibly TRBD1 (6 bases). Trimming removed 6 bases from V and 3 bases from J, with 11 bases in between. The CDR3 is 13 residues long. Here the CDR3 reads CASSLGAEETQYF. In DNA form, the CDR3 reads TGTGCCAGCAGCTTGGGGGCAGAAGAGACCCAGTACTTC.

V and J are TRBV7-2 and TRBJ2-6, with D unclear. Germline CDR1 reads SGHTA; CDR2 reads FQGNSA. The V end was cut by 1 base, the J end by 4 bases, with 11 bases between. This CDR3 has 16 residues. CDR3 region: CASSLDPLGGANVLTF. CDR3 nucleotide sequence: TGTGCCAGCAGCTTAGACCCTCTTGGAGGGGCCAACGTCCTGACTTTC.

The chain joins TRBV5-1 to TRBJ2-6; maybe TRBD1 (5 bases). V lost 7 bases and J 2 bases, leaving 7 bases between the germline ends. This CDR3 contains 13 residues. Germline CDR1 reads SGHRS; CDR2 reads YFSETQ. The CDR3 loop is CASLGAGANVLTF. The CDR3 nucleotides are TGCGCCAGCTTAGGGGCTGGGGCCAACGTCCTGACTTTC. Together with reference TRBV5-1 and TRBJ2-6, the CDR3 gives the full variable domain: KAGVTQTPRYLIKTRGQQVTLSCSPISGHRSVSWYQQTPGQGLQFLFEYFSETQRNKGNFPGRFSGRQFSNSRSEMNVSTLELGDSALYLCASLGAGANVLTFGAGSRLTVL.

This clonotype came up a few times. The chain joins TRBV6-2 or TRBV6-3 to TRBJ2-7; perhaps TRBD1 as D (6 bases). Trimming stripped 2 bases from V and 3 bases from J, with 20 bases between. Per germline, CDR1 MNHEY and CDR2 SVGEGT. This CDR3 region has 17 residues. The CDR3 coding sequence is TGTGCCAGCAGTTACGGGCAGGGGCAGACCGAACTCTACGAGCAGTACTTC. Residues: CASSYGQGQTELYEQYF.

This clonotype was seen many times. The J gene is TRBJ1-2, the V gene TRBV6-6; TRBD1 agrees at 9 bases. Germline values: CDR1 MNHNY, CDR2 SVGAGI (reference sequence). Trimming at V came to 5 bases and at J to 0 bases, leaving 4 bases not matched to a gene. The CDR3 has 15 amino acids. The CDR3 sequence is CASSPGQGTNYGYTF. CDR3 nucleotide sequence: TGTGCCAGCAGTCCGGGACAGGGCACTAACTATGGCTACACCTTC.

The V call is TRBV2, the J call TRBJ1-2; 9 bases agree with TRBD1. Trimming removed 10 bases from V and 3 bases from J; junction bases left unmatched: 6. This CDR3 region has 13 residues. Germline V CDR1 and CDR2: SNHLY, FYNNEI. The chain's CDR3 is CATQGDRDYGYTF. DNA for the CDR3: TGTGCCACCCAGGGGGACAGGGACTATGGCTACACCTTC. The full variable domain, rest sourced from reference TRBV2 and TRBJ1-2, is EPEVTQTPSHQVTQMGQEVILRCVPISNHLYFYWYRQILGQKVEFLVSFYNNEISEKSEIFDDQFSVERPDGSNFTLKIRSTKLEDSAMYFCATQGDRDYGYTFGSGTRLTVV.

The chain uses TRBV2 and TRBJ2-3; D is possibly TRBD1 (5 bases). V was shortened by 4 bases and J by 5 bases, with 10 bases between the two germline ends. The CDR3 covers 13 residues. Germline assignment: CDR1 SNHLY and CDR2 FYNNEI. CDR3 in DNA: TGTGCCAGCAGTGTAAGGGGATTAGATACGCAGTATTTT. Translating it yields CASSVRGLDTQYF.

The V and J genes are TRBV24-1 and TRBJ1-2; a possible D gene is TRBD1 (6 bases). V was cut by 3 bases and J by 4 bases, with 14 bases left in between. CDR3 length equals 15 residues. Germline V gives CDR1 KGHDR, CDR2 SFDVKD. CDR3 coding DNA: TGTGCCACCAGTGATGTCCGTGGGGGCGTCTATGGCTACACCTTC. This codes for CATSDVRGGVYGYTF.

This clonotype was seen a few times. This chain uses TRBV9 with TRBJ2-5; D gene ambiguous. V was shortened by 4 bases and J by 4 bases, with 11 bases between the two germline ends. Germline CDR1 is SGDLS and CDR2 is YYNGEE. The CDR3 is made up of 13 amino acids. CDR3 in amino acids: CASSRAPLETQYF. Here the CDR3 DNA reads TGTGCCAGCAGCCGGGCCCCCCTAGAGACCCAGTACTTC.

J is TRBJ2-3 and V is TRBV20-1; 8 nucleotides agree with TRBD2. The germline gives CDR1 DFQATT, CDR2 SNEGSKA (reference sequence). Germline trimming cut 4 bases from V and 0 bases from J; bases unmatched to any gene: 12. The CDR3 consists of 17 residues. The CDR3 loop is CSATTGEREPSTDTQYF. CDR3 nucleotides: TGCAGTGCTACTACGGGGGAGCGGGAGCCTAGCACAGATACGCAGTATTTT.

Ten or more counts support this clonotype. V and J are TRBV7-2 and TRBJ2-5, with unresolved D. Germline loops: CDR1 SGHTA, CDR2 FQGNSA. The CDR3 is 12 amino acids. V lost 0 bases and J lost 5, with 4 bases in between. The CDR3 here is CASSLADETQYF. The CDR3 DNA reads as TGTGCCAGCAGCTTAGCGGATGAGACCCAGTACTTC. Full variable domain (missing parts from reference TRBV7-2 and TRBJ2-5): GAGVSQSPSNKVTEKGKDVELRCDPISGHTALYWYRQSLGQGLEFLIYFQGNSAPDKSGLPSDRFSAERTGGSVSTLTIQRTQQEDSAVYLCASSLADETQYFGPGTRLLVL.

This chain connects TRBV24-1 to TRBJ2-1; 8 bases agree with TRBD2. The CDR3 sequence is 17 residues long. From germline, CDR1 is KGHDR and CDR2 SFDVKD. V gave up 3 bases and J gave up 6 bases; unmatched junction bases: 12. The CDR3 here is CATSDTRAGETLNEQFF. The CDR3 nucleotides read TGTGCCACCAGTGATACCCGAGCGGGAGAGACCCTCAATGAGCAGTTCTTC.

This clonotype was seen many times. V gene TRBV6-6 combines with J gene TRBJ2-1, with D possibly TRBD1 on 5 matching bases. Trimming cost V 7 bases and J 6 bases, with 22 bases left between them. CDR1 is MNHNY and CDR2 is SVGAGI in the germline V gene (reference sequence). This CDR3 contains 16 residues. CDR3 amino acids: CASTLGVAVSVNEQFF. In DNA, the CDR3 is TGTGCCAGCACCCTAGGGGTGGCGGTTTCTGTCAATGAGCAGTTCTTC.

This clonotype came up a few times. The genes are TRBV6-6 and TRBJ1-4; no definite D call. V shed 0 bases and J shed 8 bases, with 10 bases lying between them. Germline-derived CDR1 and CDR2 are MNHNY and SVGAGI (reference sequence). The CDR3 contains 14 residues. The CDR3 loop is CASSYSVTAEKLFF. The CDR3 bases are TGTGCCAGCAGTTACTCGGTTACGGCAGAAAAACTGTTTTTT.

The J gene is TRBJ2-5, the V gene TRBV27, with D uncertain. The ends were cut back, 4 bases at V and 0 bases at J, with 9 bases in the middle. The CDR3 consists of 14 residues. The germline V gene has CDR1 MNHEY and CDR2 SMNVEV (reference sequence). This CDR3 reads CASSSLPYQETQYF. In DNA, the CDR3 is TGTGCCAGCAGTTCCCTTCCATACCAAGAGACCCAGTACTTC.

The gene calls are TRBV21-1 and TRBJ1-5. TRBV21-1 is shown as a pseudogene. The CDR3 length is 15 residues. CDR3 in amino acids: CANSKARDSNQPQHF. CDR3 DNA sequence: TGTGCCAACAGCAAGGCCCGCGATAGCAATCAGCCCCAGCATTTT.

This clonotype was seen a few times. The rearrangement joins TRBV5-1 to TRBJ1-2, with D possibly matching TRBD1 (5 bases). V shed 2 bases and J shed 3 bases, with 14 bases lying between them. Germline V gives CDR1 SGHRS, CDR2 YFSETQ. The CDR3 is made up of 15 amino acids. CDR3 amino acids: CASSFSADTHYGYTF. The CDR3 region has the DNA TGCGCCAGCAGCTTCTCAGCGGACACTCACTATGGCTACACCTTC.

About this clonotype itself: A junction end diverges from the germline sequence, so it may reflect a read error. This chain uses TRBV4-3 with TRBJ2-6, with D perhaps being TRBD1 or TRBD2 (6 bases each). The CDR3 covers 17 residues. From germline, CDR1 is LGHNA and CDR2 YSLEER. The CDR3 sequence: CASSQDGGLTGANVLTF. CDR3 nucleotide sequence: TGCGCCAGCAGTCAAGATGGGGGGCTCACTGGGGCCAACGTCCTGACTTTC.

The chain carries TRBV27 and TRBJ2-5, with D maybe TRBD2 (5 bases). The CDR3 totals 17 residues. Trimming removed 5 bases at V and 1 base at J, with 20 bases between. CDR1 and CDR2 (germline): MNHEY, SMNVEV (reference sequence). The CDR3 nucleotides are TGTGCCAGCAGTCCCCTCGGCCGGGGAAACCTCCAAGAGACCCAGTACTTC. Its translation is CASSPLGRGNLQETQYF.

The chain recombines TRBV2 with TRBJ1-2; TRBD1 might be the D (6 bases). Between the trimmed V and J ends, which lost 7 bases and 7 bases, there was a span of 16 bases. Per the germline V gene, CDR1 is SNHLY and CDR2 is FYNNEI. This CDR3 comprises 13 residues. This chain's CDR3 is CASTSQGSSGYTF. CDR3 nucleotide sequence: TGTGCCAGCACCTCACAGGGTAGCTCTGGCTACACCTTC.